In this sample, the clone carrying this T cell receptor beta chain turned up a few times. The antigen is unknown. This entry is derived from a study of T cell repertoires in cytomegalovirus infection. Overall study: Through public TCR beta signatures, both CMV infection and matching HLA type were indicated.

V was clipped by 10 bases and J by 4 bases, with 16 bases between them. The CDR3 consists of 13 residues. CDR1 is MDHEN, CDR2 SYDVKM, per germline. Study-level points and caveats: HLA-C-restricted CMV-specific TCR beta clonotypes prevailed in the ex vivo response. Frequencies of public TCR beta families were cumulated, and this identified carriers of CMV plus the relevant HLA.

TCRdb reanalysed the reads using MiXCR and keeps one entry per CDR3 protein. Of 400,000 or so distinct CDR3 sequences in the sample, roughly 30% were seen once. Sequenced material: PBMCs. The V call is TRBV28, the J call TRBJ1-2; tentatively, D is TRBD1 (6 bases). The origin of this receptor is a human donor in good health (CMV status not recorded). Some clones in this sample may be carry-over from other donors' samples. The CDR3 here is CATKGGRSYGYTF. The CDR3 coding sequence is TGTGCCACCAAAGGGGGAAGGAGCTATGGCTACACCTTC.